This TCR beta chain was recorded in a study of blood T cell repertoires in COVID-19 (dated by TCRdb to about 2020). Context from the whole study: Collaborator samples came from the United States, Italy and Spain and covered acute and convalescent phases of COVID-19. Where available, HLA class I and class II types were obtained from metadata supplied by the sample provider rather than from assay-based typing. Deeply sampled blood TCRbeta repertoires from subjects exposed to, actively infected with, or recovered from COVID-19 were included in the dataset. Sample metadata almost always included a de-identified subject ID, COVID-19 status, age in years and sex. The repertoires were released in a freely available public database intended as a resource for research on the immune response to SARS-CoV-2. The prospective study material was composed of cDNA or gDNA derived from T cells, B-cell-depleted T cells, or PBMCs. The samples were drawn from the first 160 participants of the ongoing ImmuneRACE study and from 950 to 1,500 subjects provided by 6 global collaborators. Points the paper makes about the study in general: The amount of clinical and demographic metadata varied by source and participant and was provided uncurated.

Points on this clone: Its antigen remains undetermined. No per-base quality is available; no much larger clone lies one base away.

Each collaborating institution followed its own protocols to collect whole blood in K2EDTA tubes. For TCRbeta analysis, collaborator samples were shipped as frozen whole blood, as isolated PBMCs, or as DNA extracted from either sample type. The germline V gene gives CDR1 as MNHNS and CDR2 as SASEGT. Counted from cysteine to phenylalanine, this CDR3 has 16 amino acids. Of all the DNA, just the CDR3 is kept, 48 bases in frame from base 1. The junction shows trimming of 1 base on V and 0 bases on J, plus 10 bases between the germline ends. The immunoSEQ Assay, a bias-controlled multiplex PCR, was used to amplify TCRbeta CDR3 regions from genomic DNA. From the authors' description of their analysis: Nucleated cell counts per sample were estimated from amplification of reference gene primers within the assay. To quantify the absolute abundance of each unique TCRbeta CDR3 rearrangement, sequence reads were collapsed and filtered. For each sample, productive Simpson clonality was calculated as the square root of Simpson's diversity index over productive rearrangements. TCRdb retrieved this table from immuneACCESS and kept in-frame rearrangements only. Not all clones are present; in checked studies, unresolved V genes account for under half, and no reason is known for the remainder. V and J calls and clone size follow that table, whereas D and trimming were derived from the DNA. This sample is represented by 25,000 to 35,000 clones; roughly nine tenths of them were singletons. The biggest ten clones account for approximately 24% of the sample.

The rearrangement combines TRBV6-1 with TRBJ2-1; the D segment could be TRBD2, given 7 matching bases. Sequencing was performed on peripheral blood. The sequence was collected from a human donor with active COVID-19. The donor label of this sample is uncertain. The CDR3 sequence is CASSEEGGGSYNEQFF. The sequence in DNA is TGTGCCAGCAGTGAAGAGGGGGGGGGCTCCTACAATGAGCAGTTCTTC.